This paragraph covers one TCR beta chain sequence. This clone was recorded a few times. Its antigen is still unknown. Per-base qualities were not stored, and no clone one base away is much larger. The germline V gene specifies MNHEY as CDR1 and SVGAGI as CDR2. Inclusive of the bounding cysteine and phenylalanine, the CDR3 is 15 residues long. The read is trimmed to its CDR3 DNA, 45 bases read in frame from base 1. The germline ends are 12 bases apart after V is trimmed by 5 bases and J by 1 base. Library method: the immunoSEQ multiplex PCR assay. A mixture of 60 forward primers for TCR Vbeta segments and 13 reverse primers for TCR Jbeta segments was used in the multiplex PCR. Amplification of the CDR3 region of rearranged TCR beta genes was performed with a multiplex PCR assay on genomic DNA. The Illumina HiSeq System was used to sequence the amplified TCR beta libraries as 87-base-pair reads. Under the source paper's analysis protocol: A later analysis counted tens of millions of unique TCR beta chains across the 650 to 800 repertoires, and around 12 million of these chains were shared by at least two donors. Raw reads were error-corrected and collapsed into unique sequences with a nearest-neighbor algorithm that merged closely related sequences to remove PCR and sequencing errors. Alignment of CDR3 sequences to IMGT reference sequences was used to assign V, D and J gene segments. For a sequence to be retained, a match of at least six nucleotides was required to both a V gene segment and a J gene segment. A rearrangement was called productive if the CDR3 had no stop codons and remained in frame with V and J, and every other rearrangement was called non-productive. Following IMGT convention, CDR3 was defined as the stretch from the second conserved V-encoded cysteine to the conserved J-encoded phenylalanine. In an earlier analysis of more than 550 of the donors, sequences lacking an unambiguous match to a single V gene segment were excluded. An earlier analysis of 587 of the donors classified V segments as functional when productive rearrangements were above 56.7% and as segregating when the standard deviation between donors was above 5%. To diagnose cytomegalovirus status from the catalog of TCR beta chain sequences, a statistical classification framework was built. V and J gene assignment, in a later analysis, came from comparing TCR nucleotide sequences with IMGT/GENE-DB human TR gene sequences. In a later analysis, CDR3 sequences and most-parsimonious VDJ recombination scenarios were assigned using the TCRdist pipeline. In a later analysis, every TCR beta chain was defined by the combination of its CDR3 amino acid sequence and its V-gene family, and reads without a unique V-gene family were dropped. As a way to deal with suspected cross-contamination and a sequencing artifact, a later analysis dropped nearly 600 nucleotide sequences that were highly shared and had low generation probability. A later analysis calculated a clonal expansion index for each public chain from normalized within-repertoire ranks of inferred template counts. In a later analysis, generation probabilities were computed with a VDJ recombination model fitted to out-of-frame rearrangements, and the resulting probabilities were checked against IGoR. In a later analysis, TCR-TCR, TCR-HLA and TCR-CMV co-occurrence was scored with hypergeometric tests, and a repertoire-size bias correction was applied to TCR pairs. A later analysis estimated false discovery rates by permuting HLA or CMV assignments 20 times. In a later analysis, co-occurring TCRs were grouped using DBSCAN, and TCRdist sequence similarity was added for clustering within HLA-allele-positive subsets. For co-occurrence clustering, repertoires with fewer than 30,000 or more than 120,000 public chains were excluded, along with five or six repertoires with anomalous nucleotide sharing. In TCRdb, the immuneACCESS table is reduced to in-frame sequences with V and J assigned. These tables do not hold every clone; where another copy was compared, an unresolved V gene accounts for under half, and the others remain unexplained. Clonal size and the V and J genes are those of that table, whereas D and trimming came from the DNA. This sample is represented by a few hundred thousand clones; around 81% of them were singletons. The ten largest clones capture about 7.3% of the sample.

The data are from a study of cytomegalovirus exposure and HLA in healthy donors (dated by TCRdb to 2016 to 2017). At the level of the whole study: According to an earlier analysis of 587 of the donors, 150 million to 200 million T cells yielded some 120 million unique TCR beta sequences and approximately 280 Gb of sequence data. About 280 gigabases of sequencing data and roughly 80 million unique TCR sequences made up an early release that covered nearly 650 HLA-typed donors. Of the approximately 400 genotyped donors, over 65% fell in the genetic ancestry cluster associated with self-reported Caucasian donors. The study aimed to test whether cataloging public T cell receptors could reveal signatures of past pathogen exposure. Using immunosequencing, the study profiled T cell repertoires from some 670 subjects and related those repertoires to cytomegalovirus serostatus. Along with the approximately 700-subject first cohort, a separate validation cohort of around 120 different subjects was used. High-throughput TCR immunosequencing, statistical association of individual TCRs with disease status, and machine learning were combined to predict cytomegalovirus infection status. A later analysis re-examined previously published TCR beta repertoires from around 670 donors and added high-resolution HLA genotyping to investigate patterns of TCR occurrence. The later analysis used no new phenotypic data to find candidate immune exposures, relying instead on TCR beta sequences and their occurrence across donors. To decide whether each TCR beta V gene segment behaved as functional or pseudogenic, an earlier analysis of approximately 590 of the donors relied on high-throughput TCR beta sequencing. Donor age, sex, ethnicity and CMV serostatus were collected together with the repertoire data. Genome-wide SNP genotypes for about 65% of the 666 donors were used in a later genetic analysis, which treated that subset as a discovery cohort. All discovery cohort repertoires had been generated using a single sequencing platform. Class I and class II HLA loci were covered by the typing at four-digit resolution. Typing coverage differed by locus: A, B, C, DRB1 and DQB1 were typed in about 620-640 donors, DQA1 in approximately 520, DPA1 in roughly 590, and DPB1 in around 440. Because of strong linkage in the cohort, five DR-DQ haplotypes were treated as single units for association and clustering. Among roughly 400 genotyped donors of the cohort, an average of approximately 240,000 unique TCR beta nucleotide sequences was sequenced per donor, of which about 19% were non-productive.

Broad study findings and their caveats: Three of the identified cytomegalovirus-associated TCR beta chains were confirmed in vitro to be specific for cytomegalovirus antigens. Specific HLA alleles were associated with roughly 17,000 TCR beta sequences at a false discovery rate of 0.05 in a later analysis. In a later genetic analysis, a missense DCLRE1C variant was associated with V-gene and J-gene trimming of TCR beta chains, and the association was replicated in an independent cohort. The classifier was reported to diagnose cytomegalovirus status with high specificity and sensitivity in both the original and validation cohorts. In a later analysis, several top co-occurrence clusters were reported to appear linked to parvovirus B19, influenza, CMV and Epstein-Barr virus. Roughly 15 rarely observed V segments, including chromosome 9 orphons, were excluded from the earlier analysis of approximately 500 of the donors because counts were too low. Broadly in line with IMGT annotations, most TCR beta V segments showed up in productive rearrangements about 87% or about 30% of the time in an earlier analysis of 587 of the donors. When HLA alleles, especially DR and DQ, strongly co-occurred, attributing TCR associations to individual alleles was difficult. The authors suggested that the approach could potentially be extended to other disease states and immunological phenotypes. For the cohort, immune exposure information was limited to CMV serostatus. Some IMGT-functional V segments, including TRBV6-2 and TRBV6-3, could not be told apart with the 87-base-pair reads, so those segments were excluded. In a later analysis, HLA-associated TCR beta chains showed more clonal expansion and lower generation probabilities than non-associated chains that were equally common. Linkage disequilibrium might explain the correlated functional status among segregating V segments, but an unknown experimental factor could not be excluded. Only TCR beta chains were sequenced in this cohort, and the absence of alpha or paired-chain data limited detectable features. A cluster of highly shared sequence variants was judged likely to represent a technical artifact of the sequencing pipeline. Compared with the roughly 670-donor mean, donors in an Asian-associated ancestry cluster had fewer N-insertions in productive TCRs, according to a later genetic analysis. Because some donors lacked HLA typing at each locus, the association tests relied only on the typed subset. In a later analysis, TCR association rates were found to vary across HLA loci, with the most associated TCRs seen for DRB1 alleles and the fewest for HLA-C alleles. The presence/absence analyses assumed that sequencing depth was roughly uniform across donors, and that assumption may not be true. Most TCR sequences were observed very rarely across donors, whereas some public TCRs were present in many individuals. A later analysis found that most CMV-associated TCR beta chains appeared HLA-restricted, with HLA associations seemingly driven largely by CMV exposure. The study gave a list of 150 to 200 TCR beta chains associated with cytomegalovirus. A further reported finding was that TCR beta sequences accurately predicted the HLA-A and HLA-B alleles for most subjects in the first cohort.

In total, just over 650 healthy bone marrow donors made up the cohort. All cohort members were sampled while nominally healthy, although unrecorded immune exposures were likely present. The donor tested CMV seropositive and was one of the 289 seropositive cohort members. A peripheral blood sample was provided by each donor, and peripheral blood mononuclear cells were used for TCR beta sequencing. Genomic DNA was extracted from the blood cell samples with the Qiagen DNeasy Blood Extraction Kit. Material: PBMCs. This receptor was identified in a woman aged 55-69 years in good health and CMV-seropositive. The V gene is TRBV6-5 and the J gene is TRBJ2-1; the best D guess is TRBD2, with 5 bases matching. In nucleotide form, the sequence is TGTGCCAGCAGTCCACGGGAACCTTCCTACAATGAGCAGTTCTTC. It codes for CASSPREPSYNEQFF.